This TCR beta chain was found in a study of control samples from healthy donors and cancer patients. Clones were sequenced by immunoSEQ multiplex PCR, and TCRdb holds only the in-frame ones, with some missing. Seen here are 75,000 to 90,000 clones, roughly 84% observed once, and the top ten hold roughly 2.1%. Sequencing was performed on blood. This sequence originates from a woman aged 40 to 50 in good health.

The CDR3 region is CASSDGGDSYNEQFF. The CDR3 nucleotides are TGTGCCAGCAGTGACGGCGGGGACTCCTACAATGAGCAGTTCTTC. This chain connects TRBV25-1 to TRBJ2-1; D is perhaps TRBD2 (6 bases). Germline CDR1 MGHDK, CDR2 SYGVNS. V lost 3 bases and J 0 bases, leaving 9 bases between the germline ends. The CDR3 spans 15 residues. Together with reference TRBV25-1 and TRBJ2-1, the CDR3 gives the full variable domain: EADIYQTPRYLVIGTGKKITLECSQTMGHDKMYWYQQDPGMELHLIHYSYGVNSTEKGDLSSESTVSRIRTEHFPLTLESARPSHTSQYLCASSDGGDSYNEQFFGPGTRLTVL.